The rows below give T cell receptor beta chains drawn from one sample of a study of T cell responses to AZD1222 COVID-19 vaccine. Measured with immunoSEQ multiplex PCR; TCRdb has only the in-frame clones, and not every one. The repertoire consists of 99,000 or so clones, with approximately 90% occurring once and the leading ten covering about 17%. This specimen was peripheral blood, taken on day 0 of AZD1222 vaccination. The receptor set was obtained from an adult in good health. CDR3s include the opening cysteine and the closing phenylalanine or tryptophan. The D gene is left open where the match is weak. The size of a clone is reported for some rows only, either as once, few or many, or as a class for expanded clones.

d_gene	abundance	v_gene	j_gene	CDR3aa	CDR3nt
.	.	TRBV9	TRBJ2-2	CASSVVPGLSGELFF	TGTGCCAGCAGCGTAGTACCAGGTTTGTCCGGGGAGCTGTTTTTT
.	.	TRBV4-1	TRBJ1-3	CASSQVGGGRSSGNTIYF	TGCGCCAGCAGCCAAGTCGGAGGTGGGCGGAGCTCTGGAAACACCATATATTTT
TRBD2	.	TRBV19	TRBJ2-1	CASTSGVWNEQFF	TGTGCCAGTACTAGCGGGGTATGGAATGAGCAGTTCTTC
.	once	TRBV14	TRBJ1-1	CASSPDIRGEAFF	TGTGCCAGCAGCCCGGACATCCGGGGAGAAGCTTTCTTT
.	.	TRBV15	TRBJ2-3	CATSREFGAAGTDTQYF	TGTGCCACCAGCAGAGAGTTTGGGGCGGCGGGCACAGATACGCAGTATTTT
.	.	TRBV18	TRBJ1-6	CASSPSGYSPLHF	TGTGCCAGCTCACCGTCGGGGTATTCACCCCTCCACTTT
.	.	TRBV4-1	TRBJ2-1	CASTRGGSNEQFF	TGCGCCAGCACCAGGGGAGGGTCCAATGAGCAGTTCTTC
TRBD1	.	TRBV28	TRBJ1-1	CASISSGQGGIEAFF	TGTGCCAGCATCAGTTCCGGGCAGGGGGGGATTGAAGCTTTCTTT
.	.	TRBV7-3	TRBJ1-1	CASSQGTSNTEAFF	TGTGCCAGCAGCCAAGGGACGTCGAACACTGAAGCTTTCTTT
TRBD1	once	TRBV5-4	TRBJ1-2	CASSRRRDRDGGYTF	TGTGCCAGCAGCCGCCGCCGGGACAGGGACGGAGGCTACACCTTC
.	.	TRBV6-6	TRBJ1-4	CASNQRVTNEKLFF	TGTGCCAGCAACCAGCGAGTAACTAATGAAAAACTGTTTTTT
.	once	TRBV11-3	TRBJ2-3	CASSPGFMADTQYF	TGTGCCAGCAGCCCAGGGTTTATGGCAGATACGCAGTATTTT
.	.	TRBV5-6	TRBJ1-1	CASSLVVWGEAFF	TGTGCCAGCAGCTTGGTGGTTTGGGGGGAAGCTTTCTTT
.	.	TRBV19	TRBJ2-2	CASSIQGSGELFF	TGTGCCAGTAGTATTCAGGGATCCGGGGAGCTGTTTTTT
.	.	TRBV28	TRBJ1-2	CASSEGGGGQGYGYTF	TGTGCCAGCAGCGAAGGAGGGGGGGGTCAGGGCTATGGCTACACCTTC
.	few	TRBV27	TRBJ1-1	CARAGKTGTTEAFF	TGTGCCCGGGCCGGCAAAACAGGGACCACTGAAGCTTTCTTT
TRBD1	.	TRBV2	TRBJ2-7	CASRRDRGYEQYF	TGTGCCAGCCGACGGGACAGGGGCTACGAGCAGTACTTC
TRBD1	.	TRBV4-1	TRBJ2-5	CASSLGTVQETQYF	TGCGCCAGCAGCCTCGGGACAGTCCAAGAGACCCAGTACTTC
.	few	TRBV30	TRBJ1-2	CAWSPGITYGYTF	TGTGCCTGGAGCCCAGGGATCACCTATGGCTACACCTTC